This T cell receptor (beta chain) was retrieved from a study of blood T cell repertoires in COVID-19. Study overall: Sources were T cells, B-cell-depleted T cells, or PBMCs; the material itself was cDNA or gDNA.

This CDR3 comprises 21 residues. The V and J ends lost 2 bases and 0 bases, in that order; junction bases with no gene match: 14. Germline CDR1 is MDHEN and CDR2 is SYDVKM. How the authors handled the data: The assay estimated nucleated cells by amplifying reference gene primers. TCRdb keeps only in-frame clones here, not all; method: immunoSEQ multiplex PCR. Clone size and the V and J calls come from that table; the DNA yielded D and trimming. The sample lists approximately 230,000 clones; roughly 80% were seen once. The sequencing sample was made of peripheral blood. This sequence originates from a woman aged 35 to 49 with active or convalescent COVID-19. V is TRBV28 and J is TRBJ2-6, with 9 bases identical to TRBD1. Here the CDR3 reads CASSLPRVWDRATSGANVLTF. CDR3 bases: TGTGCCAGCAGTTTACCCAGGGTGTGGGACAGGGCCACCTCTGGGGCCAACGTCCTGACTTTC.